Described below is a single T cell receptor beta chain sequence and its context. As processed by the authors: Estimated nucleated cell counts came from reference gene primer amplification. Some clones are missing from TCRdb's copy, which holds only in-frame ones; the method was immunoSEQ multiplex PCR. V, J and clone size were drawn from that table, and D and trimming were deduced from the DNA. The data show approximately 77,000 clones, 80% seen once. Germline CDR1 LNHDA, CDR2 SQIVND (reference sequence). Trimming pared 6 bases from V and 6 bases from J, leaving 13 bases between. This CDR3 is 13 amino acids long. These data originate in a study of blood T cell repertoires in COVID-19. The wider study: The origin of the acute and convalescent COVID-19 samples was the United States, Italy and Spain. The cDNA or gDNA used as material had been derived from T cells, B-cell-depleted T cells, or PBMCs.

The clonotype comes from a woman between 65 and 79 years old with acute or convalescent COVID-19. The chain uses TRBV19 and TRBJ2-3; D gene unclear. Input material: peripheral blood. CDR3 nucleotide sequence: TGTGCCAGTAGCCCACCTTACCAGGATACGCAGTATTTT. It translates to CASSPPYQDTQYF.